Described below is a single TCR beta chain sequence and its context. Its antigen is unidentified. This entry belongs to a study of Ad26.COV2.S vaccination and SARS-CoV-2 variants. Across the study: Within the COV1001 Ad26.COV2.S trial arm, the donor was enrolled. The vaccine Ad26.COV2.S was put into the muscle once, or twice with 56 days between.

General study results and limits: Those who received the vaccine showed greater spike-specific TCR breadth than those given placebo. Reportedly, after vaccination the spike-specific CD8+ and CD4+ T cell responses displayed substantial breadth.

The table came from immunoSEQ multiplex PCR; TCRdb's copy has only in-frame clones and leaves some out. The sample contains roughly 380,000 clones, approximately 88% of which appear only once. The sample's treatment: 19 received Ad26.COV2.S at low or high dose, single or two shots; about five received placebo; per-sample allocation not given. The samples date from day 63 after the first vaccine or placebo injection. The starting material was peripheral blood, obtained in a trial of Ad26.COV2.S vaccine versus placebo. The TCR originated in a person between 18 and 65 years old who received the Ad26.COV2.S COVID-19 vaccine or a placebo.

The CDR3 bases are TGTGCCAGCAGTATTATCTCTGACAGGCTGTTCTCCTACGAGCAGTACTTC. Its protein is CASSIISDRLFSYEQYF. This chain uses TRBV7-2 with TRBJ2-7, with D perhaps TRBD1 (6 bases). Per the germline V gene, CDR1 is SGHTA and CDR2 is FQGNSA. Trimming cost V 6 bases and J 0 bases, with 21 bases left between them. The CDR3 contains 17 residues. Full variable domain (remainder filled in from reference TRBV7-2 and TRBJ2-7): GAGVSQSPSNKVTEKGKDVELRCDPISGHTALYWYRQSLGQGLEFLIYFQGNSAPDKSGLPSDRFSAERTGGSVSTLTIQRTQQEDSAVYLCASSIISDRLFSYEQYFGPGTRLTVT.